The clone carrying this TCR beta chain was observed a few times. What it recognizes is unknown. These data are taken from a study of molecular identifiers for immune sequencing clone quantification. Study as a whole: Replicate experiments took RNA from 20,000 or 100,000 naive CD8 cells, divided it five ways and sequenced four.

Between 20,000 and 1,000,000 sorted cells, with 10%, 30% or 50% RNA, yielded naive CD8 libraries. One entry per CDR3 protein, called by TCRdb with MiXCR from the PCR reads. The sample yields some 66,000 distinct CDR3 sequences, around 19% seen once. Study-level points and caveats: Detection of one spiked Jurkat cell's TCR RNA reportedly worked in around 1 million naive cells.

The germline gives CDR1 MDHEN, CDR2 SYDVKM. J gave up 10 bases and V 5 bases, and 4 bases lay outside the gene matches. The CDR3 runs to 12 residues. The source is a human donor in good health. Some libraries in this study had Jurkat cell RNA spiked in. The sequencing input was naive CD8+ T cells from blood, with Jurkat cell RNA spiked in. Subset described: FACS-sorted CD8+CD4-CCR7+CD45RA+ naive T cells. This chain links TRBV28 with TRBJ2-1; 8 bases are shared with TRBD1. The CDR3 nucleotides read TGTGCCAGCAGTCGGACAGGGACCGAGCAGTTCTTC. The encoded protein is CASSRTGTEQFF.